The sequence of this T cell receptor beta chain was determined in a study of blood T cell repertoires in COVID-19. Assay: immunoSEQ multiplex PCR; the TCRdb copy retains only in-frame clones and omits some. The repertoire holds about 200,000 clones, with about 90% as singletons. Germline CDR1 is MGHRA and CDR2 is YSYEKL. Losses at the gene ends were 1 base for V and 6 bases for J; bases not matched to a gene: 6. This CDR3 spans 16 amino acids. This receptor was identified in a man aged 18 to 29 with active or convalescent COVID-19. Source material: peripheral blood. The gene calls are TRBV4-1 and TRBJ2-2; 9 nucleotides agree with TRBD1. The CDR3 sequence: CASSQVGTGQPGELFF. The CDR3 DNA is TGCGCCAGCAGCCAAGTCGGGACAGGGCAACCCGGGGAGCTGTTTTTT.